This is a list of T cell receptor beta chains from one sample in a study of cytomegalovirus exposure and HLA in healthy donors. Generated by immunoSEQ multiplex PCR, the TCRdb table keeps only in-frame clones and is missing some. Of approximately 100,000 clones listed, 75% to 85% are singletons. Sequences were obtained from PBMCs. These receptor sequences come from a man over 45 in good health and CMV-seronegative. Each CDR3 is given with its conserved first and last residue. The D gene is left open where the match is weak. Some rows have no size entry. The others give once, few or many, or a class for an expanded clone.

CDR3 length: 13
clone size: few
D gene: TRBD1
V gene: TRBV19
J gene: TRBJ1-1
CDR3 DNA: TGTGCCAGTAGCCTCGGACAGGTCAATGAAGCTTTCTTT
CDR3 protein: CASSLGQVNEAFF

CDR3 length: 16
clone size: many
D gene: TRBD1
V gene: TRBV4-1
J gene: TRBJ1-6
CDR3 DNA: TGCGCCAGCAGCAGGACTCTCCGGGACAGGGGTTCACCCCTCCACTTT
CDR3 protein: CASSRTLRDRGSPLHF

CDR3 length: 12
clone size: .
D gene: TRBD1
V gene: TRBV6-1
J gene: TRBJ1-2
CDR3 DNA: TGTGCCAGTTCGACAGGGCACTATGGCTACACCTTC
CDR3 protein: CASSTGHYGYTF

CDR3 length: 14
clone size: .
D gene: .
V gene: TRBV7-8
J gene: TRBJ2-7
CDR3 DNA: TGTGCCAGCAGCTTAGCCGGGGGAGGTCTAGGGCAGTACTTC
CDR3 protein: CASSLAGGGLGQYF

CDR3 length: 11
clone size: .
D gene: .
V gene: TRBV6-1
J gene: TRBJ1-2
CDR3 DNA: TGTGCCAGCAGTGAGAGCTATGGCTACACCTTC
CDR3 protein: CASSESYGYTF

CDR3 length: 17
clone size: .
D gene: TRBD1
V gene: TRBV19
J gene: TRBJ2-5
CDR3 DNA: TGTGCCAGTACCGATTACGGGACAGGGAGGAACCAAGAGACCCAGTACTTC
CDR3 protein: CASTDYGTGRNQETQYF

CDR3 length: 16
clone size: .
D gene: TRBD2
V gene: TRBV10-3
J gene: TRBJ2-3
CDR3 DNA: TGTGCCATCAGTGAGATCGGTAGCGGGGGAGGGGATACGCAGTATTTT
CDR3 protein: CAISEIGSGGGDTQYF

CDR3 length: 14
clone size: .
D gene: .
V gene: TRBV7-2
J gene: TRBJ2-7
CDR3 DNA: TGTGACAGCAGCAAAACGGGACAACTTTACGAGCAGTACTTC
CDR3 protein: CDSSKTGQLYEQYF

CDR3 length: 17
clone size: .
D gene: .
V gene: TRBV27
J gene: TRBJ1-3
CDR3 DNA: TGTGCCAGCTCGGACACAGGGATCCTTCGCTCTGGAAACACCATATATTTT
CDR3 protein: CASSDTGILRSGNTIYF

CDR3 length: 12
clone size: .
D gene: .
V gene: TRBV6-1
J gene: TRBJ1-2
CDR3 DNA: TGTGCCAGCAGTGCCGGAGGAAATGGCTACACCTTC
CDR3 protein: CASSAGGNGYTF